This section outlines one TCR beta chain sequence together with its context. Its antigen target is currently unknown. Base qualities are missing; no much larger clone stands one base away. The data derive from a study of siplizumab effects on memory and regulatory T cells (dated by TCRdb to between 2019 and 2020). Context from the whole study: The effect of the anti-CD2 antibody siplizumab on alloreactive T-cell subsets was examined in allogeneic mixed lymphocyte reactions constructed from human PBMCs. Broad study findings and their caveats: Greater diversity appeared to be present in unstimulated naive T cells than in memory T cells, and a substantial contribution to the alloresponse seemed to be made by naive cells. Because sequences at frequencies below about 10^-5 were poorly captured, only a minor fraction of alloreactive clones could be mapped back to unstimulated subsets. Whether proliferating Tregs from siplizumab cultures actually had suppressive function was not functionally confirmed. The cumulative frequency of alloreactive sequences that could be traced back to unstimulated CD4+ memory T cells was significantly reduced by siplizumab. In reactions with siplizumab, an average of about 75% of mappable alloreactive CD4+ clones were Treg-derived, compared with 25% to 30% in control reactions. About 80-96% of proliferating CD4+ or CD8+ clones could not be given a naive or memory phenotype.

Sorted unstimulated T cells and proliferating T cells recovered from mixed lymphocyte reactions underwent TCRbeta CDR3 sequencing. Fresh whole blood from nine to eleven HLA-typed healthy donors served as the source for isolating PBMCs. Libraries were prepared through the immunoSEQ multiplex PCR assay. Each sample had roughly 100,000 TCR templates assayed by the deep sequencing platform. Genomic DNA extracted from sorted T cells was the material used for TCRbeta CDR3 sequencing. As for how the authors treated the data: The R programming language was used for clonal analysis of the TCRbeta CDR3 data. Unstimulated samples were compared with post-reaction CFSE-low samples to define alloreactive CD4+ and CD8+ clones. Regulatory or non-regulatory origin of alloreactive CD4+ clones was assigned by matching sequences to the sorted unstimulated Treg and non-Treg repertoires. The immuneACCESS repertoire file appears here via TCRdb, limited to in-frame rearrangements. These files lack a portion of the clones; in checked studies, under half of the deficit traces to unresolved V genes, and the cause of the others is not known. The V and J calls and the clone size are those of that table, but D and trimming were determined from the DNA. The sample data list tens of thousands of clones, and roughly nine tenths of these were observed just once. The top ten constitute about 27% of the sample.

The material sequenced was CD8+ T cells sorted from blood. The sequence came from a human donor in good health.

The CDR3 loop reads CASSIWRNEAFF. The base sequence is TGTGCCAGTAGTATTTGGCGCAATGAAGCTTTCTTT. This chain joins TRBV19 to TRBJ1-1; the D gene remains uncertain. V sheds 3 bases and J sheds 7 bases, leaving 9 bases between their ends. From the cysteine through the phenylalanine, the CDR3 covers 12 amino acids. Of all the DNA, just the CDR3 is kept, 36 bases in frame from base 1. CDR1 and CDR2, looked up from the germline V gene (reference sequence), are LNHDA and SQIVND.